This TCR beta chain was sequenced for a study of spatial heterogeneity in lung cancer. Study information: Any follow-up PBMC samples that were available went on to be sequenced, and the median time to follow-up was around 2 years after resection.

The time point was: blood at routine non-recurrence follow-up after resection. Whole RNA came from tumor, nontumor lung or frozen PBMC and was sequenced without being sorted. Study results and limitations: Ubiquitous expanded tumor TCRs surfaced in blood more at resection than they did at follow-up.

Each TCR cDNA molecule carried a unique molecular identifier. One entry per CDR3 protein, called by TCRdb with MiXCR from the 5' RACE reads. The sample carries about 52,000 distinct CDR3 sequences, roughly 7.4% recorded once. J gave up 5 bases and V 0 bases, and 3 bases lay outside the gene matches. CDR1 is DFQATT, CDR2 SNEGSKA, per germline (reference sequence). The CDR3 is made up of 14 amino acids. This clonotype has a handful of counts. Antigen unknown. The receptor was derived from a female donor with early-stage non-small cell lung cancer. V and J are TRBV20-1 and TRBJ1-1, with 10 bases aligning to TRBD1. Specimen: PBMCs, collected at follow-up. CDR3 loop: CSARDRTGGTEAFF. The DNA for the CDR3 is TGCAGTGCTAGAGATAGGACAGGGGGAACTGAAGCTTTCTTT.